The clone carrying this T cell receptor beta chain has ten or more counts. Original handling: Estimation of nucleated cell counts was performed using reference gene primer amplification. Data came from immunoSEQ multiplex PCR; TCRdb stores just in-frame clones and leaves some out. V and J calls and clone size are those listed in that table; D and trimming were worked out from the DNA. The data hold fewer than 250,000 clones, with roughly 84% observed a single time. The data belong to a study of blood T cell repertoires in COVID-19. Study information: The cDNA or gDNA used as material had been derived from T cells, B-cell-depleted T cells, or PBMCs.

Enrolled during active infection, Seattle patients were then followed longitudinally. The TCR comes from an elderly woman with COVID-19, enrolled during active disease. The sample comprised peripheral blood.

The CDR3 DNA sequence: TGTGCCAGCAGTTTCCGGGACAGCAACTATGGCTACACCTTC. Residues: CASSFRDSNYGYTF. This chain connects TRBV28 to TRBJ1-2; 7 positions agree with TRBD1. The CDR3 length is 14 residues. V gave up 3 bases and J gave up 2 bases; unmatched junction bases: 3. Germline lookup yields CDR1 MDHEN and CDR2 SYDVKM.